This T cell receptor beta chain derives from a study of CD8+ T cells in alopecia areata. Background on the study: Skin from approximately 6-12-month-old C3H/HeJ graft donors with spontaneous alopecia went to approximately 6-10-week-old female C3H/HeJ mice.

The CDR3 has 15 amino acids. Germline V lookup: CDR1 NNHNN, CDR2 SYGAGS (reference sequence). Trimming left V 0 bases short and J 2 bases short, with 8 bases between. Sequencing relied on a cDNA template that was reverse transcribed from extracted RNA. Sequencing used immunoSEQ multiplex PCR; TCRdb keeps in-frame clones, though not all of them. This sample comprises approximately 280,000 clones, none seen once only. Markers used for sorting pooled cutaneous lymph node cells were CD4, CD8alpha, NKG2D, NKG2ACE and others. As to this clone: Its antigen is unidentified. These gene names are mouse names. The CDR3 goes on 4 residues after the read ends, and that part is filled in from the germline J gene. In the same sample, other DNA sequences code for this CDR3.

Whole-study results and caveats: It was lesional scalp, especially alopecia totalis/universalis, that showed higher clonality than normal scalp. Scalp sequencing also captures normal skin's resident alphabeta T cells.

Sequenced input: CD4+ T cells sorted from a lymph node. The J gene is TRBJ2-2, the V gene TRBV13-2; D might be TRBD1 (6 bases). The clonotype comes from a C3H/HeJ mouse with alopecia areata. This strain's MHC haplotype is H2-k. The CDR3 sequence: CASGDARGNTGQLYF. Incomplete CDR3 DNA: TGTGCCAGCGGTGATGCGAGGGGGAACACCGGG.